Following are 24 T cell receptor beta chains from one sample sequenced in a study of blood T cells in healthy people across ages. With a J-beta primer mix and a sample-barcoded 5' primer, a second PCR ran about 7 to 12 cycles. TCRdb re-analysed the 5' RACE reads in MiXCR, keeping a single row per CDR3 protein. This table has around 1,000,000 distinct CDR3 sequences, approximately 38% appearing once. The specimen sequenced was blood. These receptors originate from a man aged 18 to 30 in good health.

This clonotype was counted a few times. V is TRBV7-2 and J is TRBJ2-1, with 9 nucleotides matching TRBD1. V trimming: 7 bases; J trimming: 5 bases; junction bases outside the gene matches: 6. CDR1 is SGHTA, CDR2 FQGNSA, per germline. The CDR3 length is 14 residues. CDR3 residues: CASTLTGGNNEQFF. CDR3 DNA: TGTGCCAGCACCCTGACAGGGGGAAACAATGAGCAGTTCTTC.

There are a few counts of this clonotype. This sequence joins TRBV20-1 and TRBJ2-5; TRBD2 matches at 14 bases. Looked up from germline, CDR1 is DFQATT and CDR2 is SNEGSKA (reference sequence). V dropped 4 bases and J dropped 7; count of bases not matched to a gene: 8. The length of the CDR3 is 15 residues. The CDR3 sequence: CSATRLAGGLPTQYF. The CDR3 nucleotides read TGCAGTGCTACCCGACTAGCGGGGGGGCTTCCGACCCAGTACTTC.

The chain employs TRBV4-2 and TRBJ2-1; 8 nucleotides align to TRBD1. Germline CDR1 reads LGHNA; CDR2 reads YNFKEQ. The CDR3 contains 15 residues. Losses at the gene ends were 5 bases for V and 7 bases for J; bases not matched to a gene: 10. Here the CDR3 DNA reads TGTGCCAGCAGCGAGACGGACAGGGATATGAATGAGCAGTTCTTC. Its translation is CASSETDRDMNEQFF.

In regard to this clonotype: Possible read error: a much larger clone is one base away. The CDR3 region has the DNA TGTGCCAGCAGTTACTCGAGCGACGAGCAGTACTTC. Amino acid sequence: CASSYSSDEQYF. The chain joins TRBV6-2 or TRBV6-3 to TRBJ2-7; D is uncertain. The V and J ends lost 0 bases and 5 bases respectively, with 5 bases between them. Germline V gene lookup returns CDR1 MNHEY and CDR2 SVGEGT. The CDR3 has 12 residues.

The chain uses TRBV27 and TRBJ1-2; D is unresolved. The CDR3 length is 15 residues. CDR1 and CDR2 from the germline V gene are MNHEY and SMNVEV (reference sequence). Trimming cost V 3 bases and J 4 bases, with 15 bases left between them. CDR3 loop: CASSFLRDRGYGYTF. CDR3 coding DNA: TGTGCCAGCAGTTTCCTTAGGGATCGGGGCTATGGCTACACCTTC.

Of note for this clonotype: The germline gene is not matched at one end of the junction; a read error may be the cause. The CDR3 DNA reads as TGTGCCGGCAGTGAAGCGCAACAAGCCTCCTACAATGAGCAGTTCTTC. Translating it yields CAGSEAQQASYNEQFF. This rearrangement joins TRBV6-1 to TRBJ2-1, with no clear D. Germline lookup yields CDR1 MNHNS and CDR2 SASEGT. The CDR3 consists of 16 residues.

The chain has TRBV20-1 and TRBJ2-7; no firm D call. Trimming took 0 bases from V and 7 from J, leaving 16 bases between them. The CDR3 is 14 residues long. Looked up from germline, CDR1 is DFQATT and CDR2 is SNEGSKA (reference sequence). The CDR3 here is CSARDARTSGEQYF. CDR3 coding DNA: TGCAGTGCTAGAGATGCTCGAACCAGTGGTGAGCAGTACTTC.

This clonotype was observed a few times. The chain combines TRBV20-1 with TRBJ2-1; tentatively, D is TRBD1 or TRBD2 (5 bases each). There are 13 residues in the CDR3. Germline V lookup: CDR1 DFQATT, CDR2 SNEGSKA (reference sequence). Trimming removed 3 bases from V and 7 bases from J, with 13 bases in between. The CDR3 is CSASSSGLNEQFF. The CDR3 nucleotides are TGCAGTGCTAGTTCCTCGGGGCTGAATGAGCAGTTCTTC.

This clonotype came up a few times. V gene TRBV2 combines with J gene TRBJ2-3; unclear D gene. CDR1 and CDR2 from the germline V gene are SNHLY and FYNNEI. V dropped 8 bases and J dropped 3 bases, with 15 bases sitting between them. CDR3 size: 14 residues. The CDR3 here is CASEDPERTDTQYF. The CDR3 DNA follows: TGTGCCAGCGAAGACCCCGAAAGGACAGATACGCAGTATTTT.

This chain links TRBV3-1 with TRBJ1-1; D remains ambiguous. The CDR3 is 12 residues long. Between the trimmed V and J ends, which lost 3 bases and 10 bases, there was a span of 12 bases. CDR1 is LGHDT and CDR2 is YNNKEL in the germline V gene (reference sequence). The CDR3 loop reads CASSHASFGAFF. The DNA for the CDR3 is TGTGCCAGCAGCCATGCGTCCTTCGGAGCTTTCTTT.

The chain links TRBV10-3 to TRBJ2-3, with 11 bases aligning to TRBD1. The germline V gene has CDR1 ENHRY and CDR2 SYGVKD. The CDR3 spans 13 residues. The junction had 5 bases not matched to a gene; V was cut back by 10 bases and J by 5 bases. CDR3 region: CATADRGLDTQYF. CDR3 nucleotides: TGTGCCACCGCGGACAGGGGGCTAGATACGCAGTATTTT.

This clonotype was seen ten or more times. The genes are TRBV10-1 and TRBJ1-6; D might be TRBD1 (6 bases). V gave up 7 bases and J gave up 8 bases, with 18 bases separating them. CDR3 size: 15 residues. In germline, CDR1 is WNHNN, CDR2 SYGVQD (reference sequence). CDR3 DNA sequence: TGCGCCAGCATTCCACCCGGGACAATCGATTCACCCCTCCACTTT. This codes for CASIPPGTIDSPLHF.

A few counts support this clonotype. CDR3 amino acids: CASSLMKIGGGAYEQYF. The CDR3 DNA follows: TGTGCCAGCAGCTTAATGAAGATTGGGGGGGGCGCCTACGAGCAGTACTTC. The chain employs TRBV7-6 and TRBJ2-7; D may be TRBD2 (7 bases). This CDR3 spans 17 amino acids. V was clipped by 2 bases and J by 2 bases, with 19 bases between them. Looked up from germline, CDR1 is SGHVS and CDR2 is FNYEAQ.

A remark on this clonotype: A much larger clone is a single base away; this may be a read error. The rearrangement uses TRBV29-1 and TRBJ2-1; the D is unclear. Trimming stripped 4 bases from V and 3 bases from J, with 7 bases between. This CDR3 has 12 residues. CDR1 and CDR2 from the germline V gene are SQVTM and ANQGSEA. The CDR3 sequence is CSVGMDYNEQFF. In DNA form, the CDR3 reads TGCAGCGTTGGTATGGACTACAATGAGCAGTTCTTC.

The chain links TRBV30 to TRBJ2-3, with D hard to call. Between the trimmed V and J ends, which lost 0 bases and 2 bases, there was a span of 9 bases. From germline, CDR1 is GTSNPN and CDR2 SVGIG (reference sequence). The CDR3 runs to 14 residues. The CDR3 loop reads CAWSVYRNTDTQYF. The CDR3 region has the DNA TGTGCCTGGAGTGTATACAGAAACACAGATACGCAGTATTTT. The whole variable domain, remainder taken from reference TRBV30 and TRBJ2-3, is SQTIHQWPATLVQPVGSPLSLECTVEGTSNPNLYWYRQAAGRGLQLLFYSVGIGQISSEVPQNLSASRPQDRQFILSSKKLLLSDSGFYLCAWSVYRNTDTQYFGPGTRLTVL.

CDR3 DNA sequence: TGCAGTGCTAGAGACGGGCATACCTACGAGCAGTACTTC. Translating it yields CSARDGHTYEQYF. The rearrangement links TRBV20-1 to TRBJ2-7; no firm D call. Germline CDR1 reads DFQATT; CDR2 reads SNEGSKA (reference sequence). CDR3 size: 13 residues. V gave up 0 bases and J gave up 2 bases, with 8 bases separating them.

V and J are TRBV6-2 or TRBV6-3 and TRBJ2-5, with no clear D. The J call is in doubt because the DNA end fits TRBJ2-1 better. Looked up from germline, CDR1 is MNHEY and CDR2 is SVGEGT. The CDR3 loop spans 14 amino acids. DNA for the CDR3: TGTGCCAGCAGTTACTCGTCTAGTCAAGAGACCCAGTTCTTC. Translation gives CASSYSSSQETQFF.

This clonotype has just a few counts. V gene TRBV7-2 combines with J gene TRBJ1-2; no clear D. CDR3 length equals 15 residues. Germline assignment: CDR1 SGHTA and CDR2 FQGNSA. Trimming removed 1 base at V and 3 bases at J, with 12 bases between. The CDR3 reads CASSLGGAGYYGYTF. As DNA, the CDR3 is TGTGCCAGCAGCTTAGGGGGAGCAGGCTACTATGGCTACACCTTC.

The chain employs TRBV30 and TRBJ1-6, with D possibly being TRBD1 (6 bases). This CDR3 spans 16 amino acids. Trimming removed 4 bases from V and 2 bases from J, with 15 bases in between. Germline V lookup: CDR1 GTSNPN, CDR2 SVGIG (reference sequence). CDR3 sequence reads: CAWIRRQAPYNSPLHF. The CDR3 region has the DNA TGTGCCTGGATCAGAAGACAGGCTCCCTATAATTCACCCCTCCACTTT.

This clonotype was seen a handful of times. The rearrangement links TRBV7-9 to TRBJ2-3; no clear D. The CDR3 loop spans 15 amino acids. Deletions cut 2 bases from V and 1 base from J, with 10 bases between. Germline CDR1 reads SEHNR; CDR2 reads FQNEAQ (reference sequence). This CDR3 is CASSLFALGTDTQYF. For the CDR3, the DNA is TGTGCCAGCAGCTTATTCGCCCTCGGCACAGATACGCAGTATTTT.

The V gene is TRBV9, the J gene TRBJ1-4; possible D gene TRBD1, 5 bases. Trimming took 0 bases from V and 4 from J, leaving 10 bases between them. Germline CDR1 and CDR2: SGDLS and YYNGEE. The CDR3 has 15 residues. CDR3 region: CASSVGGVLNEKLFF. The CDR3 bases are TGTGCCAGCAGCGTAGGGGGGGTTCTTAATGAAAAACTGTTTTTT.

In this sample, this clonotype turned up a few times. The chain combines TRBV7-9 with TRBJ1-2; unclear D gene. Trimming cost V 5 bases and J 4 bases, with 23 bases left between them. Looked up from germline, CDR1 is SEHNR and CDR2 is FQNEAQ (reference sequence). This CDR3 spans 17 amino acids. In nucleotides, the CDR3 is TGTGCCAGCAGCCTCTCCGCCCGCTCCGAATCTAGCTATGGCTACACCTTC. Translation gives CASSLSARSESSYGYTF.

This clonotype came up a few times. The chain is built from TRBV20-1 and TRBJ1-5, with TRBD1 matching 9 bases. CDR3 length: 12 amino acids. Trimming at V came to 6 bases and at J to 6 bases, leaving 3 bases not matched to a gene. The germline CDR1 and CDR2 sequences are DFQATT and SNEGSKA (reference sequence). CDR3 loop: CSAWTGAQPQHF. The CDR3 coding sequence is TGCAGTGCCTGGACAGGGGCTCAGCCCCAGCATTTT.

The chain is built from TRBV29-1 and TRBJ1-1; 11 bases line up with TRBD1. The V segment lost 6 bases and the J segment 6 bases; nucleotides outside the gene matches: 0. The V gene's germline CDR1 is SQVTM and CDR2 ANQGSEA. The CDR3 extends over 11 amino acids. CDR3 protein: CSVGQGAEAFF. The CDR3 DNA follows: TGCAGCGTGGGACAGGGGGCTGAAGCTTTCTTT. Together with reference TRBV29-1 and TRBJ1-1, the CDR3 gives the full variable domain: SAVISQKPSRDICQRGTSLTIQCQVDSQVTMMFWYRQQPGQSLTLIATANQGSEATYESGFVIDKFPISRPNLTFSTLTVSNMSPEDSSIYLCSVGQGAEAFFGQGTRLTVV.